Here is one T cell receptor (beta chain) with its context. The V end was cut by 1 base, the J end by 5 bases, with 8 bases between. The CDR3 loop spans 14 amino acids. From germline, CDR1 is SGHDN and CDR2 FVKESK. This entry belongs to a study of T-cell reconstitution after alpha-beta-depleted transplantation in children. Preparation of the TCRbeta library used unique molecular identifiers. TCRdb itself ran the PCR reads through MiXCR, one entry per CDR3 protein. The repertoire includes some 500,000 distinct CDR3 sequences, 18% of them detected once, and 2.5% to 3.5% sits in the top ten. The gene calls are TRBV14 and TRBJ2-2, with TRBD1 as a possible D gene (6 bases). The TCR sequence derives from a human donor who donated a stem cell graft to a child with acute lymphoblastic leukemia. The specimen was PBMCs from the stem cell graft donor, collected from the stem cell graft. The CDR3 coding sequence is TGTGCCAGCAGCCAAGCCACAGGGACCGGGGAGCTGTTTTTT. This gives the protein CASSQATGTGELFF.